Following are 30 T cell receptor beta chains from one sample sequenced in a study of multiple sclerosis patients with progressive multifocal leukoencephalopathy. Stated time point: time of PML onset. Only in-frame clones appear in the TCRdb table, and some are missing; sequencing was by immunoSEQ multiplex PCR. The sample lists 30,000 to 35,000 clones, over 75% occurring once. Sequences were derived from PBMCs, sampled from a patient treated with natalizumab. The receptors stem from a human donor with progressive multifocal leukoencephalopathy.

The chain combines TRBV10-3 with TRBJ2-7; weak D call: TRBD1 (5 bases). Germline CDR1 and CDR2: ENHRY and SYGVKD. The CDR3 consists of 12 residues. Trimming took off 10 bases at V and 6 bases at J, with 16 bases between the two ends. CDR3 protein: CATNSGKGEQYF. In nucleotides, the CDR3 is TGTGCCACCAATTCAGGGAAGGGCGAGCAGTACTTC.

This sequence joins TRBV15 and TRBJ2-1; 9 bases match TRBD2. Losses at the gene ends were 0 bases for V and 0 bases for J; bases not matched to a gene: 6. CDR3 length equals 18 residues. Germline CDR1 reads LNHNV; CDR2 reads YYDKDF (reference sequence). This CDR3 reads CATSRDSGLAASYNEQFF. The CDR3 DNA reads TGTGCCACCAGCAGAGATTCGGGACTAGCAGCCTCCTACAATGAGCAGTTCTTC.

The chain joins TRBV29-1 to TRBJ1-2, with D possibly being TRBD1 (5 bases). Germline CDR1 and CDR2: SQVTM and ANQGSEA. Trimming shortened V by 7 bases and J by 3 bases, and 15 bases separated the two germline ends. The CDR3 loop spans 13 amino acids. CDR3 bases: TGCAGCGCTGGGGCCGGAAACCACTATGGCTACACCTTC. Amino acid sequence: CSAGAGNHYGYTF.

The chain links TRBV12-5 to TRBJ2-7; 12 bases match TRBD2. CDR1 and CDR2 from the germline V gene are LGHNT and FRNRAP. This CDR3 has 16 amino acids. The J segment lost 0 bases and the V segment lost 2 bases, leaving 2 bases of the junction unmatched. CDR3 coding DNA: TGTGCTAGTGGTTTGTCGACTAGCGGGAGCTCCTACGAGCAGTACTTC. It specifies CASGLSTSGSSYEQYF.

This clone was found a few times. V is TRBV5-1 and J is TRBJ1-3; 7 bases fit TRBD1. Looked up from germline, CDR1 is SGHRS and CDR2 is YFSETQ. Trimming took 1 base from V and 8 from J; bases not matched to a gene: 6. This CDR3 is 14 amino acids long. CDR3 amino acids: CASSLSAGGDTIYF. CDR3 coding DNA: TGCGCCAGCAGCTTGTCGGCAGGGGGGGACACCATATATTTT.

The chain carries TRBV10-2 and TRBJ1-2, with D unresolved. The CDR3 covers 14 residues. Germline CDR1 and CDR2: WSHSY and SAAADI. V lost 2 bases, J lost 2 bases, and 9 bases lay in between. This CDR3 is CASSETSGNYGYTF. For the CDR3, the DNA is TGCGCCAGCAGTGAGACGTCGGGGAACTATGGCTACACCTTC.

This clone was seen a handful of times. CDR3 in amino acids: CAISESRNYEQYF. DNA of the CDR3: TGTGCCATCAGTGAGTCACGGAACTACGAGCAGTACTTC. The chain couples TRBV10-3 to TRBJ2-7; no clear D gene. There are 13 residues in the CDR3. V was shortened by 0 bases and J by 3 bases, with 6 bases between the two germline ends. Germline V gene data show CDR1 as ENHRY and CDR2 as SYGVKD.

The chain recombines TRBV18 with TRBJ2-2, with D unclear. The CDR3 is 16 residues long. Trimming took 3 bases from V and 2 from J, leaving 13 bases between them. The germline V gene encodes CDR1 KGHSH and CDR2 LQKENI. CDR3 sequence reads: CASSPSVAPNTGELFF. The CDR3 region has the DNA TGTGCCAGCTCACCCTCCGTGGCCCCTAACACCGGGGAGCTGTTTTTT.

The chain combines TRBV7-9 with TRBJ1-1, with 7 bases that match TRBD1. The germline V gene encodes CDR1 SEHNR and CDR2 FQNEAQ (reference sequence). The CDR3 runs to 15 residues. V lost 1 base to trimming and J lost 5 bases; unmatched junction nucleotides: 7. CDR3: CASSLEQGRRTEAFF. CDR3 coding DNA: TGTGCCAGCAGCTTAGAACAGGGGCGCAGAACTGAAGCTTTCTTT.

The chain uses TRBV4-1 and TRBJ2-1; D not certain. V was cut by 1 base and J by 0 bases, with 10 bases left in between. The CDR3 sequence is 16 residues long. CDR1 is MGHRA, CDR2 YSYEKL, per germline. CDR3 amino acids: CASSQVGRNSYNEQFF. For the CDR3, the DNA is TGCGCCAGCAGCCAAGTAGGACGGAACTCCTACAATGAGCAGTTCTTC.

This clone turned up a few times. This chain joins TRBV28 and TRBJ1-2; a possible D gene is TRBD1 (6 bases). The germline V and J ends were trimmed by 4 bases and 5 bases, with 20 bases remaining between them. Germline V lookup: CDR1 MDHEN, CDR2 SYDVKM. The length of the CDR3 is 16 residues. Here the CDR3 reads CASSSGTSASGYGYTF. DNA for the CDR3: TGTGCCAGCAGTTCTGGGACATCGGCGAGTGGTTATGGCTACACCTTC.

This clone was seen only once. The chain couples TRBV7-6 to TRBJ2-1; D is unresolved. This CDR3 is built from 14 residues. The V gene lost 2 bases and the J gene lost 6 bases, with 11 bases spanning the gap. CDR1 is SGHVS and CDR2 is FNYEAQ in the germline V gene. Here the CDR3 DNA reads TGTGCCAGCAGCTTATCCAGTTACGGCAATGAGCAGTTCTTC. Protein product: CASSLSSYGNEQFF.

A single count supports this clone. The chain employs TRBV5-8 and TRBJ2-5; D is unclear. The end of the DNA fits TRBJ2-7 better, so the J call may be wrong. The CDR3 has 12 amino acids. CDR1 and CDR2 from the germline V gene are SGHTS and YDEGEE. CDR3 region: CASSLLDYEQYF. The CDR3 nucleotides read TGTGCCAGCAGCTTGCTAGACTACGAGCAGTACTTC.

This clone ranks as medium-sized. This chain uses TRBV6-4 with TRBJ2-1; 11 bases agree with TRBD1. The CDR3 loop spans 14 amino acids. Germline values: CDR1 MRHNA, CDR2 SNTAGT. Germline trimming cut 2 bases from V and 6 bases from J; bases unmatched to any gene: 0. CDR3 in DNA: TGTGCCAGCAGTGACGGGACAGGGGGCAATGAGCAGTTCTTC. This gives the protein CASSDGTGGNEQFF.

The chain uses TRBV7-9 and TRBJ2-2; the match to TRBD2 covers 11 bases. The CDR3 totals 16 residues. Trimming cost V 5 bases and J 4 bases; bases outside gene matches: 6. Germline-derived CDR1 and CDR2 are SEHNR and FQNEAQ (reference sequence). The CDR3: CASSRITSGSTGELFF. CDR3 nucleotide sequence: TGTGCCAGCAGCCGAATTACTAGCGGGAGCACCGGGGAGCTGTTTTTT. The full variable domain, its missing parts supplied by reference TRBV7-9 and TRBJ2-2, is DTGVSQNPRHKITKRGQNVTFRCDPISEHNRLYWYRQTLGQGPEFLTYFQNEAQLEKSRLLSDRFSAERPKGSFSTLEIQRTEQGDSAMYLCASSRITSGSTGELFFGEGSRLTVL.

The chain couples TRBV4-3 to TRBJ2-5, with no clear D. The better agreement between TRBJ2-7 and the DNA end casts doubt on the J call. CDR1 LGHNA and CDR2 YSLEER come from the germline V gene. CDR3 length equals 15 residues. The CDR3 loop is CASSQDAASSYEQYF. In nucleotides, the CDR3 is TGCGCCAGCAGCCAAGACGCAGCCAGCTCCTACGAGCAGTACTTC.

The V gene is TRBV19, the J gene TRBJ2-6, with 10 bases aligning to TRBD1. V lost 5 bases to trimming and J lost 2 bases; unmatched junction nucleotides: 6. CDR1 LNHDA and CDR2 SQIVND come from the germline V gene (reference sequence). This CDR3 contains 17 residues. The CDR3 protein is CASSDDRGRTGANVLTF. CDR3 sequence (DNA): TGTGCCAGTAGTGACGACAGGGGGCGGACTGGGGCCAACGTCCTGACTTTC.

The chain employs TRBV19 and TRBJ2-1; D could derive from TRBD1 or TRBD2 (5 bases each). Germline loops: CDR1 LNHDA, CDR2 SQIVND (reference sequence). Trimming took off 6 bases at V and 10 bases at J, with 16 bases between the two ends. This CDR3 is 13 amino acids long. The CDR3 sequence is CASSRTGQTEQFF. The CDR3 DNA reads TGTGCCAGTAGCCGCACGGGGCAGACCGAGCAGTTCTTC.

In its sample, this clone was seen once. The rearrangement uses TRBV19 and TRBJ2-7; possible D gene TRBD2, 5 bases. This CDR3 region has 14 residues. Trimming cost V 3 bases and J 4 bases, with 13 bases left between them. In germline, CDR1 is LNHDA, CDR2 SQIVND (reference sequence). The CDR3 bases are TGTGCCAGTAGTATGAAAGCGGACTTTTACGAGCAGTACTTC. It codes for CASSMKADFYEQYF.

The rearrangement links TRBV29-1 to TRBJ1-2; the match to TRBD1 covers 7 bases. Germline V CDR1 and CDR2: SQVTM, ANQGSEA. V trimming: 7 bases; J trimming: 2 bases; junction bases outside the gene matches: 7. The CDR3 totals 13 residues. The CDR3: CSARGQRNYGYTF. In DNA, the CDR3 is TGCAGCGCAAGGGGACAGCGGAACTATGGCTACACCTTC.

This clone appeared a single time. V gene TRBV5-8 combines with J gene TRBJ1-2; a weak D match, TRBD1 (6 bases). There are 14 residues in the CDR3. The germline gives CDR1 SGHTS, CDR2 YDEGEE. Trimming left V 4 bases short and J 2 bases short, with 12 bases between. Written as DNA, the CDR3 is TGTGCCAGCAGCCCTAGGACAGTCAACTATGGCTACACCTTC. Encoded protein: CASSPRTVNYGYTF.

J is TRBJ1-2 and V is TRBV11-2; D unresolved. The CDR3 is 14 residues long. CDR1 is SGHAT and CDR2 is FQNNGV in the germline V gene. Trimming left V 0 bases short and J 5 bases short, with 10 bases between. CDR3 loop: CASSLEDGNYGYTF. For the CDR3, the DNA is TGTGCCAGCAGCTTAGAGGACGGAAATTATGGCTACACCTTC.

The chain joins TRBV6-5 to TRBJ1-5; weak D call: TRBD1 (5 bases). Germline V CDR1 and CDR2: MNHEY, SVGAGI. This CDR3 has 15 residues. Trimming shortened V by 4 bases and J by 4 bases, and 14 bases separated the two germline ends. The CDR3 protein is CASSWGIEGNQPQHF. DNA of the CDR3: TGTGCCAGCAGTTGGGGGATAGAGGGGAATCAGCCCCAGCATTTT.

CDR3 in DNA: TGTGCCAGCAGCTTAGACCTACTGACAGGATATCCTCGGACCGCTGAGCTGTTTTTT. It yields the protein CASSLDLLTGYPRTAELFF. The chain combines TRBV7-6 with TRBJ2-2, with TRBD1 as a possible D gene (6 bases). CDR3 length: 19 residues. Germline CDR1 SGHVS, CDR2 FNYEAQ. V was cut by 1 base and J by 11 bases, with 29 bases left in between.

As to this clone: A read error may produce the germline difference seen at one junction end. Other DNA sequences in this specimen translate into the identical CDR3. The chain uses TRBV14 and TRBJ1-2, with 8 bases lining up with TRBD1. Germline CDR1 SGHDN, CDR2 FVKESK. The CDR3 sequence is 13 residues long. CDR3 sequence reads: CASSPGGVQGYTF. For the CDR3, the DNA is TGTGCCAGCAGCCCAGGGGGCGTGCAGGGCTACACTTTC.

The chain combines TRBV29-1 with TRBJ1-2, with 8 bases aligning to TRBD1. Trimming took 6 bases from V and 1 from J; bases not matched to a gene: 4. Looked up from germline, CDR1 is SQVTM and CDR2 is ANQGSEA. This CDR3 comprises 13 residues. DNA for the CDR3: TGCAGCGTGATGACAGGGGTTAACTATGGCTACACCTTC. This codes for CSVMTGVNYGYTF.

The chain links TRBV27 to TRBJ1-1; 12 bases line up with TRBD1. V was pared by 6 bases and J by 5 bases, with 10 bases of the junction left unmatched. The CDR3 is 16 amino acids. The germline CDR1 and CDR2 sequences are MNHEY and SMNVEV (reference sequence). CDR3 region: CASSRRDRGPGTEAFF. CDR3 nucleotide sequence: TGTGCCAGCAGCCGAAGGGACAGGGGGCCGGGGACTGAAGCTTTCTTT.

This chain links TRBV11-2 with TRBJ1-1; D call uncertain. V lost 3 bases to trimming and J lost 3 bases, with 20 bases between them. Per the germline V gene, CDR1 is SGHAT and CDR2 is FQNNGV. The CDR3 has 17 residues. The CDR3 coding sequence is TGTGCCAGCAGCTTTCGGGGAGGAGGAGAGACCCACACTGAAGCTTTCTTT. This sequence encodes CASSFRGGGETHTEAFF.

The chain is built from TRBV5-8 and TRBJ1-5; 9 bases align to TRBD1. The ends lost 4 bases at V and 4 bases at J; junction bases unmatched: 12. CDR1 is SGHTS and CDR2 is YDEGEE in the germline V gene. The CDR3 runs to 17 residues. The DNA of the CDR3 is TGTGCCAGCAGCCCCCCTTGGGACAGGGCAGGGAATCAGCCCCAGCATTTT. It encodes CASSPPWDRAGNQPQHF.

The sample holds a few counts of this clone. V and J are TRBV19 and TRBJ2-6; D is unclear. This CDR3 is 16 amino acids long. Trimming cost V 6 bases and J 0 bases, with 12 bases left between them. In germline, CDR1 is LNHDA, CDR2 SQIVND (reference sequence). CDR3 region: CASSPGGYSGANVLTF. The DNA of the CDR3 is TGTGCCAGTAGCCCAGGTGGGTACTCTGGGGCCAACGTCCTGACTTTC.